This T cell receptor (beta chain) derives from a study of blood T cell repertoires in COVID-19. Study-level information: COVID-19 samples, acute and convalescent, were from the United States, Italy and Spain. The analysed material was cDNA or gDNA that came from T cells, B-cell-depleted T cells, or PBMCs.

The germline V gene has CDR1 MGHRA and CDR2 YSYEKL. This CDR3 has 14 amino acids. V dropped 2 bases and J dropped 5 bases, with 9 bases sitting between them. Profiling relied on immunoSEQ multiplex PCR, and the TCRdb table lists in-frame clones only, not all of them. Of approximately 160,000 clones listed, around 80% are singletons. This TCR was sampled from a woman of 80 years or more with acute or convalescent COVID-19. The chain combines TRBV4-1 with TRBJ2-2, with D uncertain. The source material was peripheral blood. CDR3 DNA sequence: TGCGCCAGCAGCCAACCGCTTAGAACCGGGGAGCTGTTTTTT. Translating it yields CASSQPLRTGELFF.